Many counts were recorded for the clone carrying this TCR beta chain. Its antigen is currently unknown. The entry originates in a study of human T cells and chemical hapten exposure. On the study more broadly: A patient group, mainly female, showed alopecia areata, totalis or universalis.

Original data processing: A per-sample median of around 100,000 TCRs was observed, with counts ranging from 23,224 to 690,600. One entry per CDR3 protein, called by TCRdb with MiXCR from the RACE reads. The V and J calls shown here were made by TCRdb, not taken from the authors' results. The repertoire holds roughly 72,000 distinct CDR3 sequences, with 10% as singletons. The time point: patch test 1, 2 weeks after DPC sensitization. Treatment specified: therapeutic diphenylcyclopropenone sensitization with weekly scalp DPC. Alopecia patients, 18 to 70 years old and DPC-suitable, served as donors. Study-wide results and caveats: TCRs exceeding 1 in 1000 frequency stayed unchanged with DPC sensitization.

The specimen was whole blood, collected in connection with sensitization to the hapten diphenylcyclopropenone (DPC). This sequence originates from a woman aged 50 to 60 with alopecia areata. Some clones in this sample may be carry-over from other donors' samples.

CDR3 sequence (DNA): TGTGCCAGCAGTCAGGCCCGAAGCAATCAGCCCCAGCATTTT. Protein product: CASSQARSNQPQHF. The genes are TRBV12-3 or TRBV12-4 and TRBJ1-5, with unresolved D. The length of the CDR3 is 14 residues. Trimming removed 5 bases at V and 1 base at J, with 9 bases between.